This entry features one T cell receptor (beta chain) sequence. Trimming removed 6 bases from V and 5 bases from J, with 17 bases in between. Germline CDR1 MDHEN, CDR2 SYDVKM. The CDR3 length is 15 residues. Categorization into cohorts depended on clinical history that participants reported. Authors' methods: Estimation of nucleated cell counts was performed using reference gene primer amplification. Profiling relied on immunoSEQ multiplex PCR, and the TCRdb table lists in-frame clones only, not all of them. D and trimming come from the DNA, and the V and J calls and clone size come from that table. The table includes 300,000 to 450,000 clones, around 90% detected once. The source of the sample is a study of blood T cell repertoires in COVID-19.

This TCR came from a woman younger than 30 who had recovered from COVID-19. The chain uses TRBV28 and TRBJ1-5; a possible D gene is TRBD1 (5 bases). The sample taken for sequencing was PBMCs or T cells enriched from blood (not recorded which). The CDR3 bases are TGTGCCAGCAGCTCCCCAGGGCAGGGCTATCAGCCCCAGCATTTT. Amino acids: CASSSPGQGYQPQHF.